This TCR beta chain was observed in a study of STAT5B mutations in CD4+ large granular lymphocyte leukemia. Trimming took off 0 bases at V and 6 bases at J, with 13 bases between the two ends. There are 15 residues in the CDR3. Germline V gene sequence: CDR1 SGHDT, CDR2 YYEEEE. TCRdb keeps only in-frame clones here, not all; method: immunoSEQ multiplex PCR. There are some 41,000 clones in the sample; 65% to 85% occur only once, and under 0.4% lies in the top ten. The material sequenced was CD4+ T cells from blood buffy coats. The rearrangement uses TRBV5-6 and TRBJ1-5, with D uncertain. This clonotype originated in a human donor in good health. CDR3 sequence (DNA): TGTGCCAGCAGCTTGGGGCCTTCACGGGTTCAGCCCCAGCATTTT. Amino acid sequence: CASSLGPSRVQPQHF.